This T cell receptor (beta chain) was identified in a study of cytomegalovirus exposure and HLA in healthy donors. PCR involved 60 Vbeta and 13 Jbeta primers. Data came from immunoSEQ multiplex PCR; TCRdb stores just in-frame clones and leaves some out. The table has around 200,000 clones, 75% to 85% seen once. A remark on this clone: What it recognizes is unknown.

Trimming removed 0 bases from V and 7 bases from J, with 18 bases in between. CDR3 length: 16 amino acids. Germline V gene lookup returns CDR1 MGHDK and CDR2 SYGVNS. Findings of the study overall: Among CMV-associated TCR beta chains, most appeared HLA-restricted in a later analysis. A later analysis showed that HLA-associated TCR beta chains had undergone more clonal expansion than equally common others.

This sequence was found in a woman aged 35 to 49 in good health and CMV-seronegative. Sequenced input: PBMCs. The chain couples TRBV25-1 to TRBJ2-5; maybe TRBD2 (5 bases). The CDR3 here is CASSEYGSMHEGTQYF. DNA of the CDR3: TGTGCCAGCAGTGAATATGGGTCAATGCACGAGGGGACCCAGTACTTC.